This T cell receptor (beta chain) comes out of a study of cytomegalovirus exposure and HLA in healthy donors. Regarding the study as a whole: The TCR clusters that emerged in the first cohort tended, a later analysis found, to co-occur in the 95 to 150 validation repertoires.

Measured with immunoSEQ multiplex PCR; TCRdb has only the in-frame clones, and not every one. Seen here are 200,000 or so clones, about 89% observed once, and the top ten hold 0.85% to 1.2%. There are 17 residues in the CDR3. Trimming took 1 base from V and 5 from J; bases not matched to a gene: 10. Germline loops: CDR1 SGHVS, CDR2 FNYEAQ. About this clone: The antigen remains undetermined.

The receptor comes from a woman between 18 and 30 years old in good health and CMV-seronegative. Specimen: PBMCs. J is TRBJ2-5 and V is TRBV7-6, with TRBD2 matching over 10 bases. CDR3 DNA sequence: TGTGCCAGCAGCTTAGGACTAGCGGGCTCCGAAAGGGAGACCCAGTACTTC. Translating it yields CASSLGLAGSERETQYF.